This T cell receptor (beta chain) was captured by sequencing in a study of identical twins (dated by TCRdb to between 2015 and 2016). About the study as a whole: TCR alpha and beta repertoires from monozygotic twins, unrelated adults of various ages and cord blood were deep-sequenced to test whether fetal clonotypes persist. Replicate twin experiments were performed at different times using different library preparation protocols to rule out contamination. Results the study describes overall, beyond this receptor: Out-of-frame TCR alpha sequences shared between twins showed an excess of low generation-probability sequences compared with coincidental sharing between unrelated individuals. The excess sharing between twins in beta out-of-frame sequences was weaker because fewer shared sequences reduced the signal-to-noise ratio. Invariant T cells such as MAIT and iNKT could partly confound zero-insertion analyses, although diverse VJ usage argued against such confounding for most clonotypes. Because the same donors could not be followed over many years, conclusions were based on cross-sectional statistical analysis. Out-of-frame TCR alpha sharing in monozygotic twins was systematically underestimated by recombination models, whereas sharing between unrelated individuals was in agreement with the recombination models. Abundant cord blood beta clonotypes had fewer insertions, young adult naive repertoires showed a similar but weaker trend, and memory repertoires showed no such trend.

Receptor libraries were prepared by 5' RACE. Instrument used: Illumina HiSeq 2000. Template switching introduced a universal primer binding site; the final cDNA contained a unique molecular identifier, enabling accurate counting of TCR cDNA molecules. First-strand cDNA for TCR alpha and beta chains was synthesized from specific primers in the conserved constant-segment region. To control for contamination, each cDNA library was double barcoded with a SMART-Mk sample barcode plus Illumina barcodes. TruSeq adapter sequences, together with Illumina sample barcodes, were added in two successive PCR steps. Sequencing of the TCR alpha and beta cDNA libraries was done on the Illumina HiSeq platform using custom primers. From the authors' description of their analysis: Raw reads were processed with MiGEC to extract unique molecular identifiers, and MiXCR was used to determine CDR3 positions. For each individual, recombination models were inferred using an EM algorithm with the repgenHMM and IGoR tools. The tcR package in R was used for shared clonotype analysis, with sharing normalized by the product of cloneset sizes. To study raw recombination free of thymic and clonal selection effects, out-of-frame nonproductive sequences were analyzed. TCRdb ran its own pipeline on the public reads, namely fastp trimming at Q25 and MiXCR clone calling, and kept in-frame beta chains. Identical CDR3 proteins give one entry, which carries the most common genes and DNA. The V and J calls and clone size are TCRdb's, not the authors'. A total of 350,000 to 450,000 distinct CDR3 sequences appear in this sample, 18% of them only once. The ten most abundant clones make up 10% to 15% of the sample.

All donors were healthy Caucasians. The study also sequenced three unrelated non-twin adults: a male aged 18 to 30, a male aged 50 to 59 and a female aged 50 to 59. Using Miltenyi CD45RO+ enrichment and human naive T-cell isolation kits, memory (CD45RO+) and naive T cells were isolated from PBMC. This clonotype has a handful of counts. Its antigen is currently not known. Base qualities are missing; no much larger clone stands one base away. The germline ends are 15 bases apart after V is trimmed by 11 bases and J by 8 bases. As encoded in the germline V gene, CDR1 is SNHLY while CDR2 is FYNNEI. CDR3 length: 12 amino acids, cysteine to phenylalanine. Here the CDR3 DNA is all that survives: 36 bases in frame from base 1.

The chain is assembled from TRBV2 and TRBJ1-4; the D gene is perhaps TRBD1, from 6 matching bases. The source is a man aged 45-60 years in good health. Sequenced sample: naive T cells sorted from blood. Explained via the paper, the cell subset or site label denotes: cells isolated with a human naive T-cell isolation kit. The bases are TGTGCCCTTGGGGGGCTGGACGAAAAACTGTTTTTT. This codes for CALGGLDEKLFF.